These 9 T cell receptor beta chains were all obtained from the same sample, sequenced in a study of blood T cell repertoires in COVID-19. This table comes from immunoSEQ multiplex PCR, and its TCRdb copy is limited to in-frame clones, with some not included. Altogether roughly 370,000 clones are present, around 87% being singletons, with the ten largest covering around 9.3%. The sequenced sample was PBMCs or T cells enriched from blood (not recorded which). The receptors derive from a woman between 50 and 59 years old who had recovered from COVID-19.

V is TRBV2 and J is TRBJ2-3; D gene ambiguous. Trimming pared 9 bases from V and 4 bases from J, leaving 8 bases between. Germline CDR1 is SNHLY and CDR2 is FYNNEI. There are 11 residues in the CDR3. This CDR3 is CASVAADTQYF. DNA of the CDR3: TGTGCCAGTGTGGCGGCAGATACGCAGTATTTT. Filled out from reference TRBV2 and TRBJ2-3, the complete variable domain reads EPEVTQTPSHQVTQMGQEVILRCVPISNHLYFYWYRQILGQKVEFLVSFYNNEISEKSEIFDDQFSVERPDGSNFTLKIRSTKLEDSAMYFCASVAADTQYFGPGTRLTVL.

A note on this clone: The sample carries other DNA sequences with the same CDR3. The chain uses TRBV2 and TRBJ1-5, with D maybe TRBD1 (5 bases). This CDR3 contains 15 residues. The germline CDR1 and CDR2 sequences are SNHLY and FYNNEI. V gave up 2 bases and J gave up 2 bases, with 10 bases separating them. CDR3 DNA: TGTGCCAGCAGTGAACCAGGGTGGGGCAATCAGCCCCAGCATTTT. It codes for CASSEPGWGNQPQHF.

This chain joins TRBV20-1 and TRBJ2-3; D uncertain. V lost 6 bases, J lost 0 bases, and 22 bases lay in between. Germline CDR1 reads DFQATT; CDR2 reads SNEGSKA (reference sequence). The CDR3 has 17 residues. CDR3 nucleotide sequence: TGCAGTGCGAGTCCCGTCCATGGCCACATAAGCACAGATACGCAGTATTTT. Encoded protein: CSASPVHGHISTDTQYF.

J is TRBJ2-1 and V is TRBV7-9; 7 bases map to TRBD2. There are 15 residues in the CDR3. The trim removed 5 bases at V and 4 bases at J, leaving 8 bases unmatched. Germline loops: CDR1 SEHNR, CDR2 FQNEAQ (reference sequence). CDR3 nucleotide sequence: TGTGCCAGCAGCCAACGACTAGCTTCATACAATGAGCAGTTCTTC. Amino acid sequence: CASSQRLASYNEQFF. Drawing the rest from reference TRBV7-9 and TRBJ2-1, the complete variable domain is DTGVSQNPRHKITKRGQNVTFRCDPISEHNRLYWYRQTLGQGPEFLTYFQNEAQLEKSRLLSDRFSAERPKGSFSTLEIQRTEQGDSAMYLCASSQRLASYNEQFFGPGTRLTVL.

The chain is built from TRBV5-1 and TRBJ2-7; 8 bases match TRBD2. CDR1 is SGHRS, CDR2 YFSETQ, per germline. The CDR3 consists of 14 residues. The V segment lost 1 base and the J segment 3 bases; nucleotides outside the gene matches: 3. CDR3 loop: CASSLLAGGYEQYF. The CDR3, as DNA: TGCGCCAGCAGCTTGTTGGCGGGGGGCTACGAGCAGTACTTC.

V and J are TRBV6-2 or TRBV6-3 and TRBJ1-3; weak D call: TRBD1 (5 bases). V was cut by 2 bases and J by 6 bases, with 17 bases left in between. The germline V gene encodes CDR1 MNHEY and CDR2 SVGEGT. There are 16 residues in the CDR3. In DNA form, the CDR3 reads TGTGCCAGCAGTTACGGGCAGGGCTGGCTTCAAAACACCATATATTTT. This translates into CASSYGQGWLQNTIYF.

The chain couples TRBV19 to TRBJ1-1; TRBD1 matches 8 bases. Germline V lookup: CDR1 LNHDA, CDR2 SQIVND (reference sequence). The CDR3 runs 13 residues. V was pared by 6 bases and J by 6 bases, with 6 bases of the junction left unmatched. The CDR3 reads CASRSGGASEAFF. The CDR3 nucleotides read TGTGCCAGTAGATCAGGGGGCGCATCTGAAGCTTTCTTT.

This clone showed up just a few times. The gene calls are TRBV6-5 and TRBJ2-7; the D is unclear. Trimming cost V 5 bases and J 3 bases, with 17 bases left between them. CDR3 length equals 15 residues. The germline gives CDR1 MNHEY, CDR2 SVGAGI. The CDR3: CASSRYSDNIYEQYF. As DNA, the CDR3 is TGTGCCAGCAGTAGATATTCCGACAATATCTACGAGCAGTACTTC.

DNA for the CDR3: TGTGCCTGGAGTCCGGGACTAGGCCTCGAAGAGACCCAGTACTTC. Residues: CAWSPGLGLEETQYF. The V and J genes are TRBV30 and TRBJ2-5; TRBD2 agrees at 8 bases. In germline, CDR1 is GTSNPN, CDR2 SVGIG (reference sequence). The CDR3 is 15 residues long. Trimming removed 2 bases from V and 3 bases from J; junction bases left unmatched: 8.